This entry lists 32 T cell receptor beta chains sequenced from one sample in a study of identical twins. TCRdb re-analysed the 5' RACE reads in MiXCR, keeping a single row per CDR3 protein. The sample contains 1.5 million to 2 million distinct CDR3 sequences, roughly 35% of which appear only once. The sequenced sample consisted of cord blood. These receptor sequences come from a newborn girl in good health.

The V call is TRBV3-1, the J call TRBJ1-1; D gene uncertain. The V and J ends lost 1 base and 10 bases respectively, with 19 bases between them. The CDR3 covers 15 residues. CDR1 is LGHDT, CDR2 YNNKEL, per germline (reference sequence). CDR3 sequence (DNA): TGTGCCAGCAGCCAAGCGGGCGAATCAACCACCCGAGCTTTCTTT. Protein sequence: CASSQAGESTTRAFF.

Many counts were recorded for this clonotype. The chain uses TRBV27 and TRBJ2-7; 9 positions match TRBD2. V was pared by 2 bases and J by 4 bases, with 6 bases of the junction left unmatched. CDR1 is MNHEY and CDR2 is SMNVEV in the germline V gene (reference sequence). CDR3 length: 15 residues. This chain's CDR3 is CASSLQGSGSYEQYF. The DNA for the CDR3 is TGTGCCAGCAGTTTACAGGGTAGCGGGAGTTACGAGCAGTACTTC.

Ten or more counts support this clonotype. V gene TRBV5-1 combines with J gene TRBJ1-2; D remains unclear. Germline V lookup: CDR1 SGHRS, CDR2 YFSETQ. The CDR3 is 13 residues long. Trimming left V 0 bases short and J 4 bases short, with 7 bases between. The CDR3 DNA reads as TGCGCCAGCAGCTTGGACAGTTCCTATGGCTACACCTTC. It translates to CASSLDSSYGYTF.

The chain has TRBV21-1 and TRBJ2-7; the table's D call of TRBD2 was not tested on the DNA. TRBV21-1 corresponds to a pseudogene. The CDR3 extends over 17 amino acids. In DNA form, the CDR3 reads TGTGCCAGCAGCGAGAGAGACAGTGGGCCCTCCTGCAATGAGCAGTACTTC. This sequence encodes CASSERDSGPSCNEQYF.

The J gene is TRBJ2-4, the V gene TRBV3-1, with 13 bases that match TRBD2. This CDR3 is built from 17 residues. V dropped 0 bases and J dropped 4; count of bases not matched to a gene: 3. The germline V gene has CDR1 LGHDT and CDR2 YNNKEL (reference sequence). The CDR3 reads CASSQDWGLAGKNIQYF. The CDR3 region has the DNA TGTGCCAGCAGCCAAGATTGGGGACTAGCGGGGAAAAACATTCAGTACTTC.

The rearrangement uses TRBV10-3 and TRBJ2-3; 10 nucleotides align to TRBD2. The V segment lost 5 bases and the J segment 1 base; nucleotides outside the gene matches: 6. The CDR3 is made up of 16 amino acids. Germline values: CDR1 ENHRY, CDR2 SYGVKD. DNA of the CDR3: TGTGCCATCAGTCCCAGGACTAGCGGCGGCACAGATACGCAGTATTTT. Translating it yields CAISPRTSGGTDTQYF.

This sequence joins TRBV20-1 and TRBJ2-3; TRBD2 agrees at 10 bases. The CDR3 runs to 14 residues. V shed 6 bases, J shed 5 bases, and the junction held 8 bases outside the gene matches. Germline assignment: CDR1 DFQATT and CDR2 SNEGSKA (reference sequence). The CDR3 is CSASLAGVKDTQYF. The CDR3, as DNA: TGCAGTGCGAGCCTAGCGGGAGTGAAAGATACGCAGTATTTT.

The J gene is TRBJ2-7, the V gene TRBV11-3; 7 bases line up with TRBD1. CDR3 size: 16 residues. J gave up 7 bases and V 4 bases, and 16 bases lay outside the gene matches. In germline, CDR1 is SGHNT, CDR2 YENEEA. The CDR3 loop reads CASSSNRGSWPYEQYF. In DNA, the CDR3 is TGTGCCAGCAGCTCCAACAGGGGCTCATGGCCGTATGAGCAGTACTTC.

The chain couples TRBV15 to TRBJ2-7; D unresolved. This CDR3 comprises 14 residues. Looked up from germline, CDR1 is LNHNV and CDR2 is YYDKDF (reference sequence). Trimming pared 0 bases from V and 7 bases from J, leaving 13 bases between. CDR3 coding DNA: TGTGCCACCAGCAGAGATATACGCGGCAATGAGCAGTACTTC. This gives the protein CATSRDIRGNEQYF.

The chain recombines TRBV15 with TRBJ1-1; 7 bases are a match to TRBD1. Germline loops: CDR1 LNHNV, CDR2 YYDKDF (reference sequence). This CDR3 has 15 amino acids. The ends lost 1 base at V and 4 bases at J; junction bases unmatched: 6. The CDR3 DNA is TGTGCCACCAGCAGAGTCCAACCAGGGGGCACTGAAGCTTTCTTT. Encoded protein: CATSRVQPGGTEAFF.

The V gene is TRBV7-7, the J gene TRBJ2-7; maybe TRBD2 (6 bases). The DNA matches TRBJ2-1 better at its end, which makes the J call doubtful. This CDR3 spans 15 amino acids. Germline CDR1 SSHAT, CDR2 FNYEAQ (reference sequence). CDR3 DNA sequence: TGTGCTGGCAGCTCGGGAGCAGGGTCCTTGAATGAGCAGTTCTTC. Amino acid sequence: CAGSSGAGSLNEQFF.

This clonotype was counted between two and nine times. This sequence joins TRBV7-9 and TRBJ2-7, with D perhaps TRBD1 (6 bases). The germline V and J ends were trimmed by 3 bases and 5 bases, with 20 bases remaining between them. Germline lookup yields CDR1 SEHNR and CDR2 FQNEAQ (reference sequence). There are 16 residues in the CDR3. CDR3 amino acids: CASSFETGLLGNEQYF. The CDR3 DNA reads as TGTGCCAGCAGCTTTGAAACAGGGCTCCTGGGGAACGAGCAGTACTTC.

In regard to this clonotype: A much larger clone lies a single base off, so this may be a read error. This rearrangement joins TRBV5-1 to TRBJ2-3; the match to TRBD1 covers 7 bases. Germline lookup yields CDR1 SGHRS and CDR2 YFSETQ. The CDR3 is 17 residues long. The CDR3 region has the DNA TGCGCCAGCGCATTAGGGTCCACAGGGGCGGCCACAGATACGCGGTATTTT. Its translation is CASALGSTGAATDTRYF.

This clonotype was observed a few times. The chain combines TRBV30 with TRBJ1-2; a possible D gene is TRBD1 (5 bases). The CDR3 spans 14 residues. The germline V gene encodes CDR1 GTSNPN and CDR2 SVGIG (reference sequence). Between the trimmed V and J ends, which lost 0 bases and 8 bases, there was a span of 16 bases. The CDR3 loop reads CAWSVYKGKDGYTF. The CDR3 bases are TGTGCCTGGAGTGTATATAAGGGGAAGGACGGCTACACCTTC.

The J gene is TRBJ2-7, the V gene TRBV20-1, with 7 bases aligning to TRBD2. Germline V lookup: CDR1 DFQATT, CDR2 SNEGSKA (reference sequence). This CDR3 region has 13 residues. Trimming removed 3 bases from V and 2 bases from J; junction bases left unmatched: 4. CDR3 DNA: TGCAGTGCTAGCCTAGCGGACCCCTACGAGCAGTACTTC. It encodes CSASLADPYEQYF.

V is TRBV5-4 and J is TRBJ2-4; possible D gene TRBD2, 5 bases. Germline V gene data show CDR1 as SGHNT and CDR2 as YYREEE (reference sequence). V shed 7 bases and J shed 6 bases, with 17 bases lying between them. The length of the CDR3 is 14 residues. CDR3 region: CASRASGGGNIQYF. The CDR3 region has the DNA TGTGCCAGCCGTGCCTCAGGTGGAGGAAACATTCAGTACTTC.

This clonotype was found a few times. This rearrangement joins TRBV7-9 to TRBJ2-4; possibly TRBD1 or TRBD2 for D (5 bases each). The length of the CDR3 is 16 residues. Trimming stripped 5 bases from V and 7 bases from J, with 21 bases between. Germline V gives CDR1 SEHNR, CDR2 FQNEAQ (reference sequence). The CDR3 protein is CASSSIRSGPGNIQYF. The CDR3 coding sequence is TGTGCCAGCAGCAGTATACGTTCGGGGCCGGGGAACATTCAGTACTTC.

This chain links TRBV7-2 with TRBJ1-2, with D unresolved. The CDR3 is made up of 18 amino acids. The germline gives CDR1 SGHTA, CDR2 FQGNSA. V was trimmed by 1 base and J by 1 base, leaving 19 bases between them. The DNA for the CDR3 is TGTGCCAGCAGCTTAGTTCGTTCTGGTCTCGGGAGTAACTATGGCTACACCTTC. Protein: CASSLVRSGLGSNYGYTF.

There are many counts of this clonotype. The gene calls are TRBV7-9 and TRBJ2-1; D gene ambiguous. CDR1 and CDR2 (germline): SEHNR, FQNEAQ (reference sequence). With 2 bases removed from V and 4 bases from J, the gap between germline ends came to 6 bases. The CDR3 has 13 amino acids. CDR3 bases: TGTGCCAGCAGCTTAATTCTATACAATGAGCAGTTCTTC. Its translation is CASSLILYNEQFF.

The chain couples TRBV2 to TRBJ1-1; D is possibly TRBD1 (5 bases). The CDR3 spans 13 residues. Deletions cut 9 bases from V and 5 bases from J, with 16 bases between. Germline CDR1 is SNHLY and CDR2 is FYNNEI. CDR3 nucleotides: TGTGCCAGTGCCCTAGATGGGGCGACTGAAGCTTTCTTT. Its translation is CASALDGATEAFF. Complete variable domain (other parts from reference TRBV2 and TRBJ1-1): EPEVTQTPSHQVTQMGQEVILRCVPISNHLYFYWYRQILGQKVEFLVSFYNNEISEKSEIFDDQFSVERPDGSNFTLKIRSTKLEDSAMYFCASALDGATEAFFGQGTRLTVV.

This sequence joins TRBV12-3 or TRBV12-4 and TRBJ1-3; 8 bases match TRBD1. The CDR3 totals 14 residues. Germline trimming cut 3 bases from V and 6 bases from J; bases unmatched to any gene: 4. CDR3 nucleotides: TGTGCCAGCAGTTTGGCGGACAGGGTAAACACCATATATTTT. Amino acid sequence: CASSLADRVNTIYF.

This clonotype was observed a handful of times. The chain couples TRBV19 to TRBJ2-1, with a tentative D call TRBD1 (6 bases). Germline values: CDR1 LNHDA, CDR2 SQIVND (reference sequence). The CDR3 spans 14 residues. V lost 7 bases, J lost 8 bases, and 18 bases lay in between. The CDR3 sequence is CASKVGPGVDEQFF. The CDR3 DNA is TGTGCCAGTAAGGTAGGGCCAGGGGTCGATGAGCAGTTCTTC.

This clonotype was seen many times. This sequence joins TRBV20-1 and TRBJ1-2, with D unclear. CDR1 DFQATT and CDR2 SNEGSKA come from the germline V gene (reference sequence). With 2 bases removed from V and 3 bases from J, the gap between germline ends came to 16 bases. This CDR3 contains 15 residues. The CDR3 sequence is CSARRVLGYDYGYTF. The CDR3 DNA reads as TGCAGTGCTAGAAGGGTCTTGGGTTATGACTATGGCTACACCTTC.

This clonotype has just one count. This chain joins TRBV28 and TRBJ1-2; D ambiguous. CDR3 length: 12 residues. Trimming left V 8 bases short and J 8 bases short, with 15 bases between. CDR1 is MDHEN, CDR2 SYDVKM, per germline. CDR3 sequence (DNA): TGTGCCAGCGCCGCGGACCGTACGGGCTACACCTTC. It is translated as CASAADRTGYTF.

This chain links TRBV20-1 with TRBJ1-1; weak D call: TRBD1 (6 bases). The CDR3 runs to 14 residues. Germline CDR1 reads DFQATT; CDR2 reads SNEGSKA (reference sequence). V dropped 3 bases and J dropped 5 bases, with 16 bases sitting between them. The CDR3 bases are TGCAGTGCTAGTCGCCCCACAGGGTGGACTGAAGCTTTCTTT. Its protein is CSASRPTGWTEAFF.

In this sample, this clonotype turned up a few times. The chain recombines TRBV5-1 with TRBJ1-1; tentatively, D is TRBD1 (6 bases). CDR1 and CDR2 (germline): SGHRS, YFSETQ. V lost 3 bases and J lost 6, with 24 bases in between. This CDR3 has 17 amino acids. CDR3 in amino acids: CASSSLLLKQGRSEAFF. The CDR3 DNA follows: TGCGCCAGCAGCTCGTTGTTGTTAAAACAGGGAAGGTCTGAAGCTTTCTTT.

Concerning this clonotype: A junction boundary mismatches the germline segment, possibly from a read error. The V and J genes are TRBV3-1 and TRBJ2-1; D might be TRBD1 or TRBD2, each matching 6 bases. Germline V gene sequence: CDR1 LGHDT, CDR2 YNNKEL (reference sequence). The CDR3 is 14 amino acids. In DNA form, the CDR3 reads TGTGCCGGCAGCCAAGGGGGGTCATACAATGAGCAGTTCTTC. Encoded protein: CAGSQGGSYNEQFF.

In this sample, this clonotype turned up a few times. CDR3 in amino acids: CASSRDGSTQYF. The DNA for the CDR3 is TGTGCCAGCAGCCGGGACGGCTCTACGCAGTATTTT. The chain uses TRBV7-2 and TRBJ2-3; D might be TRBD1 or TRBD2, each matching 5 bases. Trimming removed 5 bases from V and 8 bases from J, with 11 bases in between. The CDR3 is 12 amino acids. Looked up from germline, CDR1 is SGHTA and CDR2 is FQGNSA.

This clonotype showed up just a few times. The CDR3 loop reads CASSLRTGSIYEQYF. CDR3 sequence (DNA): TGCGCCAGCAGCTTACGGACAGGGAGTATCTACGAGCAGTACTTC. The chain uses TRBV5-1 and TRBJ2-7; 8 nucleotides align to TRBD1. This CDR3 has 15 residues. Trimming removed 2 bases from V and 3 bases from J; junction bases left unmatched: 7. CDR1 and CDR2 (germline): SGHRS, YFSETQ.

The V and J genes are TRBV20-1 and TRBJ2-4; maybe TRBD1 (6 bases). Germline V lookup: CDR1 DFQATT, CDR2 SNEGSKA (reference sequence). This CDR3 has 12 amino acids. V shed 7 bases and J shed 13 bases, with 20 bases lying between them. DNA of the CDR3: TGCAGTGGGGGGCGGTCAGACAATGAGCAGTACTTC. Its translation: CSGGRSDNEQYF.

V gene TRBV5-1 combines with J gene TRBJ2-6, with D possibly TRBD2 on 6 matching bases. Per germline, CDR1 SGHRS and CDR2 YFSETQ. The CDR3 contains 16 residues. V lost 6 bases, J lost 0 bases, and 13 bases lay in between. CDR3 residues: CASTAGLPSGANVLTF. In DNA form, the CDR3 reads TGCGCCAGCACCGCGGGACTCCCCTCTGGGGCCAACGTCCTGACTTTC. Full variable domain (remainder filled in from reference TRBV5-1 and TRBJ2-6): KAGVTQTPRYLIKTRGQQVTLSCSPISGHRSVSWYQQTPGQGLQFLFEYFSETQRNKGNFPGRFSGRQFSNSRSEMNVSTLELGDSALYLCASTAGLPSGANVLTFGAGSRLTVL.

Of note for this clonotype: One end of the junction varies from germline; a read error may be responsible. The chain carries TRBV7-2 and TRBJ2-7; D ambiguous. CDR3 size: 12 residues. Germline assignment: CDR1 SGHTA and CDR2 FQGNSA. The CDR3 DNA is TGTGCCAGCAGCTTATACACCTACGGGCAGTACTTC. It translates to CASSLYTYGQYF.